This TCR beta chain is from a study of control samples from healthy donors and cancer patients. The assay was immunoSEQ multiplex PCR, and TCRdb's table has in-frame clones only and misses some. The sample lists roughly 450,000 clones, over 75% seen once, with around 6.4% in the top ten. This clone was seen once. Trimming stripped 1 base from V and 7 bases from J, with 10 bases between. This CDR3 is built from 13 residues. The germline gives CDR1 LGHNA, CDR2 YNFKEQ. The rearrangement links TRBV4-2 to TRBJ1-1; no definite D call. This receptor was obtained from a man aged 40-49 years with head and neck cancer. The sequencing input was PBMCs. CDR3 sequence: CASSQVLGSEAFF. For the CDR3, the DNA is TGTGCCAGCAGCCAAGTGTTAGGGAGTGAAGCTTTCTTT.